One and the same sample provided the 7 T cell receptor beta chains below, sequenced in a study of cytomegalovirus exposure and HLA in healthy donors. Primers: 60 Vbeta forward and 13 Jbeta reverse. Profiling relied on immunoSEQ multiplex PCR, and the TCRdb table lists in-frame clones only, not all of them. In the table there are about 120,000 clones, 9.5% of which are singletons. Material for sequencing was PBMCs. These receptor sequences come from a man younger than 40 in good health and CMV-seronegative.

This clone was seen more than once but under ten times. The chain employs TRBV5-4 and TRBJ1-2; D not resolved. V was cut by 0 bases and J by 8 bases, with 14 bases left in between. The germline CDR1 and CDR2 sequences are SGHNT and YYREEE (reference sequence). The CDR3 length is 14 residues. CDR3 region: CASSLAGWLAGYTF. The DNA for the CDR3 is TGTGCCAGCAGCTTGGCCGGGTGGCTAGCGGGCTACACCTTC.

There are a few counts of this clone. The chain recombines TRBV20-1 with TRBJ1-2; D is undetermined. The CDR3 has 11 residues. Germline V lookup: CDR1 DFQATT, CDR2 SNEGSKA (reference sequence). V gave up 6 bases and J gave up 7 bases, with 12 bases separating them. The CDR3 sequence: CSASTRVGYTF. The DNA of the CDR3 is TGCAGTGCCTCTACCCGCGTTGGCTACACCTTC.

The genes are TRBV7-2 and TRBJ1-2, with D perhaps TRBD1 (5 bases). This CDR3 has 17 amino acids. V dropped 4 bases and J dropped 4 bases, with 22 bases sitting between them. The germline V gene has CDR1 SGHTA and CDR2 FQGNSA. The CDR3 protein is CASSSKGLTLSSYGYTF. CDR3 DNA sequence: TGTGCCAGCAGCTCAAAGGGACTTACCCTTTCTTCCTATGGCTACACCTTC.

CDR3 protein: CASSTRTSGGTDTQYF. As DNA, the CDR3 is TGTGCCAGCAGCACCCGGACTAGCGGGGGCACAGATACGCAGTATTTT. The chain has TRBV5-4 and TRBJ2-3; 12 bases align to TRBD2. V gave up 4 bases and J gave up 1 base; unmatched junction bases: 4. Germline values: CDR1 SGHNT, CDR2 YYREEE (reference sequence). The CDR3 has 16 residues. Full variable domain (remainder filled in from reference TRBV5-4 and TRBJ2-3): ETGVTQSPTHLIKTRGQQVTLRCSSQSGHNTVSWYQQALGQGPQFIFQYYREEENGRGNFPPRFSGLQFPNYSSELNVNALELDDSALYLCASSTRTSGGTDTQYFGPGTRLTVL.

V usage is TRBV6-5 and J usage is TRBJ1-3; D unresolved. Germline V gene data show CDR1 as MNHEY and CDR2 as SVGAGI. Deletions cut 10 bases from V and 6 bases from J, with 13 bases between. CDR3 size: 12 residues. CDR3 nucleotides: TGTGCCACCACGTCGGAGATAAACACCATATATTTT. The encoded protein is CATTSEINTIYF.

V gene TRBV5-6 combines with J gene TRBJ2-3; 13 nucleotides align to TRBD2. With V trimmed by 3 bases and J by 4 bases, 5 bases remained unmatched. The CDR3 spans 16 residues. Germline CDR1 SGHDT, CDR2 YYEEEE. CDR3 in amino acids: CASSYPGLAGSDTQYF. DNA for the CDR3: TGTGCCAGCAGCTATCCGGGACTAGCGGGATCAGATACGCAGTATTTT.

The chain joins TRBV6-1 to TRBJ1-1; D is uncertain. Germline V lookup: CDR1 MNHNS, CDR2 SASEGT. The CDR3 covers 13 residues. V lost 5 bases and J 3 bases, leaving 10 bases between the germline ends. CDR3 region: CASSPRADTEAFF. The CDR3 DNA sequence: TGTGCCAGCAGTCCGCGGGCGGACACTGAAGCTTTCTTT.